The clone carrying this T cell receptor (beta chain) was observed many times. Its target is not known. The sample is drawn from a study of T cells after yellow fever vaccination. Study results and limitations: A minor fraction of clonotypes spanned both CD4 and CD8 compartments.

This CDR3 has 15 amino acids. Trimming stripped 6 bases from V and 0 bases from J, with 9 bases between. Germline V gene data show CDR1 as SNHLY and CDR2 as FYNNEI. TCRdb reprocessed the 5' RACE reads with MiXCR, giving one entry per CDR3 protein. The repertoire consists of approximately 300,000 distinct CDR3 sequences, with around 6.8% occurring once and the leading ten covering around 17%. The sequence was collected from a man aged 18 to 35 who received the YFV17D yellow fever vaccine. Source: PBMCs, taken about 49 days after the first yellow fever vaccination. This chain links TRBV2 with TRBJ2-6; the D gene is possibly TRBD1 (6 bases). The CDR3: CASRVQGSGANVLTF. The CDR3 DNA sequence: TGTGCCAGCAGAGTACAGGGCTCTGGGGCCAACGTCCTGACTTTC. Full variable domain (outside the CDR3, taken from reference TRBV2 and TRBJ2-6): EPEVTQTPSHQVTQMGQEVILRCVPISNHLYFYWYRQILGQKVEFLVSFYNNEISEKSEIFDDQFSVERPDGSNFTLKIRSTKLEDSAMYFCASRVQGSGANVLTFGAGSRLTVL.